A single sample gave rise to the 15 T cell receptor beta chains below, sequenced in a study of OX40 agonist ivuxolimab in advanced cancers. TCRdb's table, derived via immunoSEQ multiplex PCR, lists solely in-frame clones and lacks some. The data contain roughly 24,000 clones, about four fifths of them singletons. The sample in question was CD4+ or CD8+ T cells sorted from blood, obtained in a trial of the OX40 agonist ivuxolimab. Source of these receptors: an adult with an advanced solid tumor such as melanoma, head and neck, liver or kidney cancer.

The CDR3: CASSSAGSDTQYF. The DNA of the CDR3 is TGTGCCAGCAGCTCAGCAGGGTCAGATACGCAGTATTTT. The chain recombines TRBV7-6 with TRBJ2-3; tentative D call: TRBD1 (5 bases). Germline CDR1 is SGHVS and CDR2 is FNYEAQ. With 4 bases removed from V and 4 bases from J, the gap between germline ends came to 9 bases. The CDR3 is made up of 13 amino acids. The full variable domain, completed using reference TRBV7-6 and TRBJ2-3, is GAGVSQSPRYKVTKRGQDVALRCDPISGHVSLYWYRQALGQGPEFLTYFNYEAQQDKSGLPNDRFSAERPEGSISTLTIQRTEQRDSAMYRCASSSAGSDTQYFGPGTRLTVL.

This clone was seen only once. The CDR3 reads CASSVEGDFNIQYF. The DNA of the CDR3 is TGTGCCAGCAGCGTAGAGGGGGATTTTAACATTCAGTACTTC. The chain links TRBV9 to TRBJ2-4; D might be TRBD1 (6 bases). V lost 0 bases and J 7 bases, leaving 11 bases between the germline ends. Germline V gives CDR1 SGDLS, CDR2 YYNGEE. There are 14 residues in the CDR3.

By frequency in the sample, this clone is medium-sized. This rearrangement joins TRBV6-4 to TRBJ2-1, with D perhaps TRBD1 (6 bases). The CDR3 loop spans 13 amino acids. The V end was cut by 3 bases, the J end by 4 bases, with 7 bases between. The germline V gene has CDR1 MRHNA and CDR2 SNTAGT. CDR3 amino acids: CASSERGYNEQFF. In DNA form, the CDR3 reads TGTGCCAGCAGTGAAAGGGGGTACAATGAGCAGTTCTTC.

V gene TRBV5-1 combines with J gene TRBJ1-1, with D perhaps matching TRBD1 (5 bases). The CDR3 covers 15 residues. Trimming cost V 0 bases and J 6 bases, with 15 bases left between them. Germline V CDR1 and CDR2: SGHRS, YFSETQ. The CDR3 DNA is TGCGCCAGCAGCTTGGGAACTGGGCAGGGAGCTGAAGCTTTCTTT. Amino acid sequence: CASSLGTGQGAEAFF.

Only a few counts were recorded for this clone. The chain links TRBV10-1 to TRBJ2-7; D unclear. CDR1 is WNHNN and CDR2 is SYGVQD in the germline V gene (reference sequence). This CDR3 region has 13 residues. Trimming removed 0 bases at V and 7 bases at J, with 10 bases between. This CDR3 is CASSESLVREQYF. The CDR3 DNA follows: TGCGCCAGCAGTGAGTCGCTAGTGAGGGAGCAGTACTTC.

CDR3 amino acids: CAYGPDGTGELFF. In nucleotides, the CDR3 is TGTGCCTACGGACCGGACGGCACCGGGGAGCTGTTTTTT. The chain combines TRBV7-4 with TRBJ2-2; D gene ambiguous. Germline CDR1 SGHVT, CDR2 SQSDAQ. The V and J ends lost 11 bases and 4 bases respectively, with 14 bases between them. The CDR3 contains 13 residues.

The V and J genes are TRBV4-1 and TRBJ1-5; the D is unclear. V lost 1 base to trimming and J lost 4 bases, with 17 bases between them. Germline V gene data show CDR1 as MGHRA and CDR2 as YSYEKL. The length of the CDR3 is 17 residues. The DNA of the CDR3 is TGCGCCAGCAGCCAAGTTTCGGGGTGGGGTACGAATCAGCCCCAGCATTTT. This codes for CASSQVSGWGTNQPQHF.

The V call is TRBV13, the J call TRBJ2-7; tentative D call: TRBD1 (6 bases). V lost 5 bases to trimming and J lost 2 bases, with 10 bases between them. This CDR3 comprises 13 residues. Germline CDR1 and CDR2: PRHDT and FYEKMQ (reference sequence). Here the CDR3 reads CASSPRTAYEQYF. CDR3 coding DNA: TGTGCCAGCAGCCCCCGGACAGCCTACGAGCAGTACTTC.

The CDR3 bases are TGTGCCAGCAGTGAAGCCCCCAACAGGGCGAACACTGAAGCTTTCTTT. The encoded protein is CASSEAPNRANTEAFF. V is TRBV2 and J is TRBJ1-1; weak D call: TRBD1 (6 bases). The CDR3 consists of 16 residues. V lost 0 bases and J lost 1, with 12 bases in between. Per germline, CDR1 SNHLY and CDR2 FYNNEI.

The gene calls are TRBV6-5 and TRBJ1-2; TRBD1 agrees at 7 bases. The junction had 3 bases not matched to a gene; V was cut back by 4 bases and J by 10 bases. Germline V lookup: CDR1 MNHEY, CDR2 SVGAGI. This CDR3 region has 11 residues. The CDR3 nucleotides read TGTGCCAGCAGTTTGACAGGGTCCTACACCTTC. Translated: CASSLTGSYTF.

This clone turned up a few times. This chain joins TRBV7-9 and TRBJ2-7; TRBD1 is a possible D gene (7 bases). Germline loops: CDR1 SEHNR, CDR2 FQNEAQ (reference sequence). Trimming stripped 5 bases from V and 7 bases from J, with 18 bases between. The CDR3 extends over 14 amino acids. The CDR3 coding sequence is TGTGCCAGCAGCATTCCGACAGGGAGGAGTGAGCAGTACTTC. This translates into CASSIPTGRSEQYF.

The rearrangement links TRBV7-9 to TRBJ2-5, with no clear D. Trimming removed 1 base at V and 1 base at J, with 16 bases between. The CDR3 length is 17 residues. CDR1 and CDR2 from the germline V gene are SEHNR and FQNEAQ (reference sequence). CDR3 in DNA: TGTGCCAGCAGCTTAGATGGGTACCCCTCTGTCCAAGAGACCCAGTACTTC. Translating gives CASSLDGYPSVQETQYF.

Only one count was recorded for this clone. The V call is TRBV4-2, the J call TRBJ2-2, with D uncertain. V lost 0 bases and J 4 bases, leaving 6 bases between the germline ends. The CDR3 runs to 14 residues. CDR1 and CDR2 (germline): LGHNA, YNFKEQ. In nucleotides, the CDR3 is TGTGCCAGCAGCCAAGAGTGGAGCACCGGGGAGCTGTTTTTT. Its translation: CASSQEWSTGELFF.

The gene calls are TRBV13 and TRBJ2-1; possibly TRBD2 for D (6 bases). Germline V gene data show CDR1 as PRHDT and CDR2 as FYEKMQ (reference sequence). V was pared by 3 bases and J by 0 bases, with 12 bases between. This CDR3 has 16 residues. CDR3 in amino acids: CASSLAGTHSYNEQFF. As DNA, the CDR3 is TGTGCCAGCAGCTTGGCCGGGACTCACTCCTACAATGAGCAGTTCTTC.

J is TRBJ2-5 and V is TRBV9, with D tentatively TRBD2 (6 bases). Germline assignment: CDR1 SGDLS and CDR2 YYNGEE. CDR3 length: 14 amino acids. Trimming pared 0 bases from V and 5 bases from J, leaving 11 bases between. CDR3: CASSVEGGAETQYF. The CDR3 DNA reads TGTGCCAGCAGCGTAGAGGGAGGCGCGGAGACCCAGTACTTC.